Listed here is a single T cell receptor (beta chain). The antigen remains unidentified. Germline values: CDR1 LGHDT, CDR2 YNNKEL (reference sequence). The CDR3 has 17 residues. This specimen comes from a study of T cells expressing NK-cell markers. Study-wide results and limits: Topping the CD3+CD56-NKG2C+ fraction as well were these clonotypes, in several donors.

TCRdb reanalyzed the 5' RACE reads and collapses them to one entry per CDR3 protein, without DNA. The sample table sets out hundreds of thousands of distinct CDR3 sequences. The clonotype comes from a woman aged 18 to 69 in good health. This chain connects TRBV3-1 to TRBJ2-1; TCRdb's D gene call, TRBD2, goes unchecked for lack of DNA. Sequencing was carried out using blood T cells: a sorted CD56 or NKG2C T cell subset, CD4+ or CD8+ T cells, or bulk PBMC T cells (not recorded which). CDR3 protein: CASSQKGLAVSYNEQFF.